The 31 T cell receptor beta chains below come from one sample, sequenced in a study of blood T cell repertoires in COVID-19. Generated by immunoSEQ multiplex PCR, the TCRdb table keeps only in-frame clones and is missing some. The data hold around 140,000 clones, with more than 75% observed a single time. The specimen sequenced was PBMCs or T cells enriched from blood (not recorded which). Receptor source: a man between 60 and 70 years old who had recovered from COVID-19.

V gene TRBV7-8 combines with J gene TRBJ2-2; 10 bases are a match to TRBD2. CDR3 length: 16 amino acids. V was pared by 5 bases and J by 3 bases, with 6 bases of the junction left unmatched. From germline, CDR1 is SGHVS and CDR2 FQNEAQ. The CDR3 here is CASSPLAGAYTGELFF. Here the CDR3 DNA reads TGTGCCAGCAGCCCCCTAGCGGGGGCGTACACCGGGGAGCTGTTTTTT.

The chain recombines TRBV6-4 with TRBJ1-1; a possible D gene is TRBD1 (6 bases). This CDR3 comprises 15 residues. V lost 4 bases, J lost 2 bases, and 14 bases lay in between. Germline V lookup: CDR1 MRHNA, CDR2 SNTAGT. CDR3 DNA sequence: TGTGCCAGCAGTGTTATAGGGGGAACAAACACTGAAGCTTTCTTT. This encodes CASSVIGGTNTEAFF.

This clone was observed a few times. The rearrangement joins TRBV28 to TRBJ2-3, with 11 bases that match TRBD2. There are 13 residues in the CDR3. The J segment lost 5 bases and the V segment lost 8 bases, leaving 3 bases of the junction unmatched. The germline gives CDR1 MDHEN, CDR2 SYDVKM. Written as DNA, the CDR3 is TGTGCCAGCCTAGCGGGGGGCAGAGATACGCAGTATTTT. Protein sequence: CASLAGGRDTQYF. Supplemented by reference TRBV28 and TRBJ2-3, the full variable domain reads DVKVTQSSRYLVKRTGEKVFLECVQDMDHENMFWYRQDPGLGLRLIYFSYDVKMKEKGDIPEGYSVSREKKERFSLILESASTNQTSMYLCASLAGGRDTQYFGPGTRLTVL.

V gene TRBV4-1 combines with J gene TRBJ1-1, with 7 bases lining up with TRBD1. This CDR3 spans 14 amino acids. J gave up 4 bases and V 8 bases, and 10 bases lay outside the gene matches. Germline V gives CDR1 MGHRA, CDR2 YSYEKL. CDR3 nucleotides: TGCGCCAGCGAAGACCTTACAGGGGCCACTGAAGCTTTCTTT. It is translated as CASEDLTGATEAFF.

This rearrangement joins TRBV7-8 to TRBJ1-2; 10 bases line up with TRBD1. Per germline, CDR1 SGHVS and CDR2 FQNEAQ. The junction had 10 bases not matched to a gene; V was cut back by 4 bases and J by 8 bases. The CDR3 consists of 15 residues. The CDR3 sequence is CASSSRTGGSTGYTF. The CDR3 bases are TGTGCCAGCAGCTCAAGGACAGGGGGGAGTACAGGCTACACCTTC.

This chain's CDR3 is CASSLGARWETQYF. In DNA, the CDR3 is TGTGCCAGCAGCTTAGGGGCAAGATGGGAGACCCAGTACTTC. V gene TRBV13 combines with J gene TRBJ2-5; no clear D gene. The CDR3 runs to 14 residues. Germline V lookup: CDR1 PRHDT, CDR2 FYEKMQ (reference sequence). The ends were cut back, 0 bases at V and 5 bases at J, with 10 bases in the middle. The variable domain in full, with the rest retrieved from reference TRBV13 and TRBJ2-5, is AAGVIQSPRHLIKEKRETATLKCYPIPRHDTVYWYQQGPGQDPQFLISFYEKMQSDKGSIPDRFSAQQFSDYHSELNMSSLELGDSALYFCASSLGARWETQYFGPGTRLLVL.

This clone was observed once. The rearrangement joins TRBV9 to TRBJ1-6, with D possibly being TRBD1 (5 bases). V was pared by 0 bases and J by 7 bases, with 8 bases between. The CDR3 loop spans 14 amino acids. Germline CDR1 reads SGDLS; CDR2 reads YYNGEE. The CDR3 nucleotides read TGTGCCAGCAGCGTAGAAGGACAAAATTCACCCCTCCACTTT. This codes for CASSVEGQNSPLHF.

This rearrangement joins TRBV30 to TRBJ1-6; 8 bases match TRBD1. After removal of 2 bases from V and 7 bases from J, the junction contained 7 bases not matched to a gene. Germline CDR1 GTSNPN, CDR2 SVGIG (reference sequence). This CDR3 has 15 residues. The CDR3 sequence is CAWSPRTGRNSPLHF. The CDR3 DNA reads TGTGCCTGGAGTCCCCGGACAGGGAGAAATTCACCCCTCCACTTT.

The V gene is TRBV9, the J gene TRBJ1-3; perhaps TRBD1 as D (6 bases). V lost 3 bases, J lost 0 bases, and 19 bases lay in between. Germline V CDR1 and CDR2: SGDLS, YYNGEE. The CDR3 is 18 amino acids. CDR3 in DNA: TGTGCCAGCAGCGGCTTGGGCGGACAGACCAACTCTGGAAACACCATATATTTT. It encodes CASSGLGGQTNSGNTIYF.

V gene TRBV5-6 combines with J gene TRBJ1-5; no clear D gene. V shed 2 bases and J shed 6 bases, with 12 bases lying between them. CDR3 length: 14 amino acids. Germline V gene data show CDR1 as SGHDT and CDR2 as YYEEEE. CDR3 region: CASSLGVTSQPQHF. The CDR3 nucleotides are TGTGCCAGCAGCTTAGGAGTAACGAGTCAGCCCCAGCATTTT.

The chain has TRBV2 and TRBJ1-5, with D perhaps TRBD1 (5 bases). Trimming took off 8 bases at V and 2 bases at J, with 19 bases between the two ends. This CDR3 has 16 residues. Germline CDR1 reads SNHLY; CDR2 reads FYNNEI. Here the CDR3 reads CASGATGRKGNQPQHF. The CDR3 DNA reads TGTGCCAGCGGGGCTACGGGTCGGAAAGGCAATCAGCCCCAGCATTTT. The full variable domain, in which reference TRBV2 and TRBJ1-5 provide the parts outside the CDR3, is EPEVTQTPSHQVTQMGQEVILRCVPISNHLYFYWYRQILGQKVEFLVSFYNNEISEKSEIFDDQFSVERPDGSNFTLKIRSTKLEDSAMYFCASGATGRKGNQPQHFGDGTRLSIL.

The chain uses TRBV28 and TRBJ1-6, with D maybe TRBD1 (6 bases). Germline assignment: CDR1 MDHEN and CDR2 SYDVKM. V shed 4 bases and J shed 3 bases, with 16 bases lying between them. The CDR3 has 17 residues. The CDR3 DNA is TGTGCCAGCAGTTCCACGACCGGACAGCACTATAATTCACCCCTCCACTTT. Translating gives CASSSTTGQHYNSPLHF. The entire variable domain, with the rest obtained from reference TRBV28 and TRBJ1-6, is as follows: DVKVTQSSRYLVKRTGEKVFLECVQDMDHENMFWYRQDPGLGLRLIYFSYDVKMKEKGDIPEGYSVSREKKERFSLILESASTNQTSMYLCASSSTTGQHYNSPLHFGNGTRLTVT.

CDR3 in amino acids: CASRNRVSGSNTEAFF. In DNA form, the CDR3 reads TGTGCCAGCAGGAACAGGGTATCGGGTTCCAACACTGAAGCTTTCTTT. J is TRBJ1-1 and V is TRBV5-4; D may be TRBD1 (6 bases). Germline V gives CDR1 SGHNT, CDR2 YYREEE (reference sequence). This CDR3 contains 16 residues. V was shortened by 5 bases and J by 2 bases, with 19 bases between the two germline ends.

This chain uses TRBV7-7 with TRBJ2-7, with 10 positions matching TRBD1. Per the germline V gene, CDR1 is SSHAT and CDR2 is FNYEAQ (reference sequence). This CDR3 is built from 14 residues. The CDR3, as DNA: TGTGCTAGCTCGACCGGGGGACAGGGGTCCGAGCAGTACTTC. It encodes CASSTGGQGSEQYF.

V and J are TRBV6-5 and TRBJ2-7; tentative D call: TRBD2 (5 bases). Trimming shortened V by 0 bases and J by 5 bases, and 11 bases separated the two germline ends. The CDR3 runs to 14 residues. The germline V gene has CDR1 MNHEY and CDR2 SVGAGI. CDR3 loop: CASSYSSGIHEQYF. The CDR3, as DNA: TGTGCCAGCAGTTACTCGAGCGGCATCCACGAGCAGTACTTC.

This sequence joins TRBV18 and TRBJ2-7; 9 nucleotides match TRBD2. Trimming took 6 bases from V and 5 from J; bases not matched to a gene: 11. Germline CDR1 is KGHSH and CDR2 is LQKENI. This CDR3 is 15 amino acids long. CDR3 sequence (DNA): TGTGCCAGCTCCCCGGGGAGCGGGAGGATCAACGAGCAGTACTTC. Translating it yields CASSPGSGRINEQYF.

The chain employs TRBV27 and TRBJ2-1; tentatively, D is TRBD1 (6 bases). This CDR3 has 15 amino acids. CDR1 MNHEY and CDR2 SMNVEV come from the germline V gene (reference sequence). The V and J ends lost 6 bases and 8 bases respectively, with 20 bases between them. The CDR3 coding sequence is TGTGCCAGCAGCAGGGGTGTCGGAGAGGGCTATGAGCAGTTCTTC. Translating it yields CASSRGVGEGYEQFF.

The chain employs TRBV2 and TRBJ1-5; 7 positions agree with TRBD1. V lost 6 bases and J lost 3; bases outside the gene matches: 8. This CDR3 contains 15 residues. Germline loops: CDR1 SNHLY, CDR2 FYNNEI. CDR3 residues: CASSEGTAFNQPQHF. CDR3 sequence (DNA): TGTGCCAGCAGCGAGGGGACAGCCTTCAATCAGCCCCAGCATTTT. Using reference TRBV2 and TRBJ1-5 for the parts outside the CDR3, the full variable domain is EPEVTQTPSHQVTQMGQEVILRCVPISNHLYFYWYRQILGQKVEFLVSFYNNEISEKSEIFDDQFSVERPDGSNFTLKIRSTKLEDSAMYFCASSEGTAFNQPQHFGDGTRLSIL.

This clone has a handful of counts. The V gene is TRBV28, the J gene TRBJ1-2; possibly TRBD1 for D (6 bases). V lost 6 bases, J lost 6 bases, and 14 bases lay in between. Germline CDR1 MDHEN, CDR2 SYDVKM. The CDR3 has 13 amino acids. The CDR3 spells CASRKTGLHGYTF. The DNA for the CDR3 is TGTGCCAGCAGGAAGACAGGTCTACATGGCTACACCTTC.

This clone is a singleton in its sample. The chain is built from TRBV12-3 or TRBV12-4 and TRBJ1-2, with 10 bases identical to TRBD1. V was clipped by 1 base and J by 7 bases; unmatched bases: 0. This CDR3 has 13 residues. CDR3 bases: TGTGCCAGCAGTTTAGGGGACAGGGGTGGCTACACCTTC. Translation gives CASSLGDRGGYTF.

The chain couples TRBV28 to TRBJ2-7, with a tentative D call TRBD1 (5 bases). The CDR3 has 13 amino acids. V dropped 2 bases and J dropped 9 bases, with 14 bases sitting between them. CDR1 and CDR2 from the germline V gene are MDHEN and SYDVKM. The CDR3 bases are TGTGCCAGCAGTTTACTGACAGCTCAGGGGCAGTACTTC. As protein: CASSLLTAQGQYF.

V usage is TRBV27 and J usage is TRBJ2-7, with D possibly matching TRBD1 (6 bases). CDR1 is MNHEY, CDR2 SMNVEV, per germline (reference sequence). The CDR3 sequence is 19 residues long. The ends were cut back, 4 bases at V and 2 bases at J, with 27 bases in the middle. CDR3 loop: CASSSRLPPHGTRTYEQYF. In nucleotides, the CDR3 is TGTGCCAGCAGTTCCCGATTACCCCCCCACGGGACACGGACCTACGAGCAGTACTTC.

The V gene is TRBV30, the J gene TRBJ1-1; D is unclear. The V end was cut by 5 bases, the J end by 4 bases, with 8 bases between. The germline gives CDR1 GTSNPN, CDR2 SVGIG (reference sequence). The CDR3 is 11 amino acids. CDR3 region: CAWLSRTEAFF. In nucleotides, the CDR3 is TGTGCCTGGTTATCTCGCACTGAAGCTTTCTTT.

CDR3 protein: CATSGTGVTDTQYF. Here the CDR3 DNA reads TGTGCCACCAGCGGGACAGGGGTAACAGATACGCAGTATTTT. The chain recombines TRBV15 with TRBJ2-3, with 10 bases identical to TRBD1. V shed 5 bases and J 3 bases; nucleotides not matched to a gene: 2. Germline V gene sequence: CDR1 LNHNV, CDR2 YYDKDF (reference sequence). The CDR3 loop spans 14 amino acids.

In DNA form, the CDR3 reads TGTGCCAGCTCCGCGCGACCGCTAGGCACAGATACGCAGTATTTT. Its translation: CASSARPLGTDTQYF. V and J are TRBV18 and TRBJ2-3; D unclear. Trimming took 6 bases from V and 1 from J, leaving 14 bases between them. This CDR3 region has 15 residues. The germline CDR1 and CDR2 sequences are KGHSH and LQKENI.

This clone was counted between two and nine times. J is TRBJ1-1 and V is TRBV30; a possible D gene is TRBD1 (6 bases). The V end lost 5 bases, the J end lost 10 bases, and 17 bases lay between the germline ends. This CDR3 comprises 12 residues. Germline lookup yields CDR1 GTSNPN and CDR2 SVGIG (reference sequence). CDR3 region: CAWSYGAGAAFF. CDR3 bases: TGTGCCTGGTCTTACGGGGCAGGGGCAGCTTTCTTT.

This chain uses TRBV27 with TRBJ2-3; unclear D gene. This CDR3 spans 14 amino acids. Germline values: CDR1 MNHEY, CDR2 SMNVEV (reference sequence). V was cut by 4 bases and J by 2 bases, with 10 bases left in between. The CDR3 protein is CASSSSDNTDTQYF. DNA for the CDR3: TGTGCCAGCAGTTCGTCAGACAACACAGATACGCAGTATTTT.

The CDR3 DNA reads as TGTGCCAGCAGCATGGGAACCCCGGGGGGGGAGACCCAGTACTTC. This encodes CASSMGTPGGETQYF. The gene calls are TRBV3-1 (or the pseudogene TRBV3-2) and TRBJ2-5, with 8 bases lining up with TRBD2. The CDR3 extends over 15 amino acids. Germline values: CDR1 LGHDT, CDR2 YNNKEL (reference sequence). The V segment lost 5 bases and the J segment 5 bases; nucleotides outside the gene matches: 10.

The J gene is TRBJ2-3, the V gene TRBV2, with TRBD2 matching 7 bases. J lost 0 bases, V lost 7 bases, and 4 bases had no gene match. Germline V gene lookup returns CDR1 SNHLY and CDR2 FYNNEI. This CDR3 spans 14 amino acids. The CDR3 reads CASNREASTDTQYF. In nucleotides, the CDR3 is TGTGCCAGCAACCGGGAGGCCAGCACAGATACGCAGTATTTT.

This sequence joins TRBV19 and TRBJ2-7, with D perhaps matching TRBD2 (5 bases). Per the germline V gene, CDR1 is LNHDA and CDR2 is SQIVND (reference sequence). V shed 4 bases and J shed 7 bases, with 17 bases lying between them. The CDR3 consists of 14 residues. The CDR3 DNA sequence: TGTGCCAGTAGTACCCTGAGGGCATCTAGAGAGCAGTACTTC. This sequence encodes CASSTLRASREQYF.

J is TRBJ1-5 and V is TRBV19; TRBD1 aligns across 9 bases. The ends lost 7 bases at V and 5 bases at J; junction bases unmatched: 9. CDR3 length: 15 residues. Germline V CDR1 and CDR2: LNHDA, SQIVND (reference sequence). CDR3 nucleotide sequence: TGTGCCAGTAAAGCGGACAGGGGAGGCGATCAGCCCCAGCATTTT. Residues: CASKADRGGDQPQHF.